The clone carrying this TCR beta chain was detected ten times or more. Building of the TCR beta libraries involved iRepertoire HTBI primers and Arm-PCR of CDR3 regions. One entry per CDR3 protein, called by TCRdb with MiXCR from the multiplex PCR reads. The profile shows more than 350,000 distinct CDR3 sequences, roughly a fifth of them singletons. The sample originates from a study of regulatory T cells in long-lasting Graves disease. Study information: Persistent Graves' disease meant over 5 years of antithyroid drugs with positive TSH receptor antibodies.

V lost 8 bases to trimming and J lost 2 bases; unmatched junction nucleotides: 3. The CDR3 sequence is 13 residues long. The germline CDR1 and CDR2 sequences are MNHNS and SASEGT. Noted time point: persistent/refractory GD, antithyroid drugs over 5 years with positive TRAb. The TCR library was made from RNA that had been extracted from PBMCs in TRIzol. The patients were drawn from one endocrinology department in Xi'an, China. The chain is built from TRBV6-1 and TRBJ1-3, with 7 bases aligning to TRBD1. This TCR was recovered from a female donor with Graves disease. The source material was peripheral blood mononuclear cells (PBMCs), sampled when the disease was refractory, from a patient treated with antithyroid drugs. As DNA, the CDR3 is TGTGCCAGCGCCGGGACAGCTGGAAACACCATATATTTT. Encoded protein: CASAGTAGNTIYF.